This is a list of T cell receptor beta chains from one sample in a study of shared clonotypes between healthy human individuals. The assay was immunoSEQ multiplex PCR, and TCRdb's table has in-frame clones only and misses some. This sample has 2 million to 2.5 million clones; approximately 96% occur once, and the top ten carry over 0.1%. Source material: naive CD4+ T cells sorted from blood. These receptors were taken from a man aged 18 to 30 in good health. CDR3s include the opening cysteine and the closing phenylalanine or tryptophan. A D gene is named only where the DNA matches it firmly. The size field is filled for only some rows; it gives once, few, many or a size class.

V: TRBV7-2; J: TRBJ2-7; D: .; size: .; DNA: TGTGCCAGCAGCTTAGGCGGGAAAAGGGACGAGCAGTACTTC; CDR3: CASSLGGKRDEQYF
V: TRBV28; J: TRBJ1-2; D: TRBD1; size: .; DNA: TGTGCCAGCAACCAGGACAGGACTAACTATGGCTACACCTTC; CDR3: CASNQDRTNYGYTF
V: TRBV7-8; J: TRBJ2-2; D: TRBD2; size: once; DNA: TGTGCCAGCAGCCCTCTCCTAGCGGGAGAGACCACCGGGGAGCTGTTTTTT; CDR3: CASSPLLAGETTGELFF
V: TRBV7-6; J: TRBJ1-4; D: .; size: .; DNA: TGTGCCAGCAGCCCCTCGACAAACCAAAAACTGTTTTTT; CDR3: CASSPSTNQKLFF
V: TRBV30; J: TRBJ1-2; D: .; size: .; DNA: TGTGCCTGGACAGTAGGGGGTAACTATGGCTACACCTTC; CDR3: CAWTVGGNYGYTF
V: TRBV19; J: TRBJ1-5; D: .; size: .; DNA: TGTGCCAGTAGTACGGGGGGAGGCAATCAGCCCCAGCATTTT; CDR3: CASSTGGGNQPQHF
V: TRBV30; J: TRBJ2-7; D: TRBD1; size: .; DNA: TGTGCCTTCATCTCCGGGACAGGGGTTTACGAGCAGTACTTC; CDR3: CAFISGTGVYEQYF
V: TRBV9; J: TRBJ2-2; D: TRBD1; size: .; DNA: TGTGCCAGCAGCAAAAACAGGGGGCGCAGATTCCCCGGGGAGCTGTTTTTT; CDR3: CASSKNRGRRFPGELFF
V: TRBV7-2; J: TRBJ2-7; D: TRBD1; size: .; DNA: TGTGCCAGCAGTCAGGACAGGGTCCGTCGCGAGCAGTACTTC; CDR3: CASSQDRVRREQYF
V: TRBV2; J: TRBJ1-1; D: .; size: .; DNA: TGTGCCAGCAGTGACAGGGACACTGAAGCTTTCTTT; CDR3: CASSDRDTEAFF
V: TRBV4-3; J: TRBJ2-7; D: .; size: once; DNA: TGCGCCAGCAGCCAAGCTACAGGGACCAACGAGCAGTACTTC; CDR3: CASSQATGTNEQYF
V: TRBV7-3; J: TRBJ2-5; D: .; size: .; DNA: TGTGCCAGCAGCCCCCTGGGCAGGGAGACCCAGTACTTC; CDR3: CASSPLGRETQYF
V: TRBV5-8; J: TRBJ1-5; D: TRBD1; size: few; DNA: TGTGCCAGCCTGACAGGGATGGGGGACAATCAGCCCCAGCATTTT; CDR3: CASLTGMGDNQPQHF
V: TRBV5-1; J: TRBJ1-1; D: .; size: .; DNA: TGCGCCAGCGCGGTAGGGAGCACATTGAACACTGAAGCTTTCTTT; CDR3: CASAVGSTLNTEAFF
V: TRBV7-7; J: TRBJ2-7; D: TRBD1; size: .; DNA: TGTGCTAGCAGCCCCCTGGACAGGGACGTCGACGAGCAGTACTTC; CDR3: CASSPLDRDVDEQYF
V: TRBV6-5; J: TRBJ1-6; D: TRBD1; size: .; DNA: TGTGCCAGCAGTTACTCGAAGACAGGGGATTCACCCCTCCACTTT; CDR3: CASSYSKTGDSPLHF
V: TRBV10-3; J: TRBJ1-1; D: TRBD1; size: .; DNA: TGTGCCATCAGCCTTACAGGGGGCACTGAAGCTTTCTTT; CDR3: CAISLTGGTEAFF
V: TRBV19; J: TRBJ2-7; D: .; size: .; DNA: TGTGCCAGTAGTGTGAGCTCCTACGAGCAGTACTTC; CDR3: CASSVSSYEQYF
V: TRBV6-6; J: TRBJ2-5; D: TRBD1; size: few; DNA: TGTGCCAGCAGCATGGGACAGGGGTGGACGGAGACCCAGTACTTC; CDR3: CASSMGQGWTETQYF
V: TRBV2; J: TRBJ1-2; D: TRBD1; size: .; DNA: TGTGCCAGCATTATGGACAGGGCCTATGGCTACACCTTC; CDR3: CASIMDRAYGYTF
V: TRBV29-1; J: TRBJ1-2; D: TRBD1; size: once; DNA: TGCAGCGTTGACGACAGGGGTCTGACTTATGGCTACACCTTC; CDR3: CSVDDRGLTYGYTF
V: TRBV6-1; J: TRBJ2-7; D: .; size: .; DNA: TGTGCCAGCAGTGACACAGGTGCCCCGCCCTACGAGCAGTACTTC; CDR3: CASSDTGAPPYEQYF
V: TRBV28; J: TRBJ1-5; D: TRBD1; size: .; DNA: TGTGCCAGCTCCCCGGGACAGGGAGGGCAGCCCCAGCATTTT; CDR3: CASSPGQGGQPQHF
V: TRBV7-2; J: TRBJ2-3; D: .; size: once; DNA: TGTGCCAGCAGCTTAGGGCCCCGAACAGATACGCAGTATTTT; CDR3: CASSLGPRTDTQYF
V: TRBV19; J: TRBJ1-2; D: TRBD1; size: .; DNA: TGTGCCAGTAGTCTTATGTTCGGACAGGACTATGGCTACACCTTC; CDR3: CASSLMFGQDYGYTF
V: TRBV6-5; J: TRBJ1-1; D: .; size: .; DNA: TGTGCCAGCAGTTACAAAATGAACACTGAAGCTTTCTTT; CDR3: CASSYKMNTEAFF
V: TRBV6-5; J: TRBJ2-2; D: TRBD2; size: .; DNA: TGTGCCTCACTTCGGGGGGGCACCGGGGAGCTGTTTTTT; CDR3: CASLRGGTGELFF
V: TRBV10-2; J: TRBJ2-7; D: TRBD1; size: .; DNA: TGCGCCAGCAGAAGCCGGGACAGGGGGCTATACGAGCAGTACTTC; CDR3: CASRSRDRGLYEQYF
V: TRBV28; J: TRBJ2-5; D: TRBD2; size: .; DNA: TGTGCCAGCAGTACGGGGGGTCAAGAGACCCAGTACTTC; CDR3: CASSTGGQETQYF
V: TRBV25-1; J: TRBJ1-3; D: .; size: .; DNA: TGTGCCAGCAGCTCTGGAAACACCATATATTTT; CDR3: CASSSGNTIYF
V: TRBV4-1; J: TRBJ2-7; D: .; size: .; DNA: TGCGCCAGCAGCCAAGTTGAAGGATCCTACGAGCAGTACTTC; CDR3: CASSQVEGSYEQYF
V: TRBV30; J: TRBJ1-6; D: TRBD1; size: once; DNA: TGTGCCTGGACCGACAGGGGTGATTCACCCCTCCACTTT; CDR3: CAWTDRGDSPLHF
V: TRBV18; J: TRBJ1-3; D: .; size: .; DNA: TGTGCCAGCTCACCACTTGCAGGCTCTGGAAACACCATATATTTT; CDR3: CASSPLAGSGNTIYF
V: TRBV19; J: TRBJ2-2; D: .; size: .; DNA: TGTGCCAGTAGTATGGATCGGGGGGCGAGCACCGGGGAGCTGTTTTTT; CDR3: CASSMDRGASTGELFF
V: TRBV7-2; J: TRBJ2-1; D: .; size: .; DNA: TGTGCCAGCAGCCAACCGAGTATCAATGAGCAGTTCTTC; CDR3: CASSQPSINEQFF
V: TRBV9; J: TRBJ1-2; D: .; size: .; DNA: TGTGCCAGCAGCGTAGATCCAGATAACTATGGCTACACCTTC; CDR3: CASSVDPDNYGYTF
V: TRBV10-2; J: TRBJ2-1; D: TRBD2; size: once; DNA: TGCGCCAGCAGTGATAGCGGGAGTTACAATGAGCAGTTCTTC; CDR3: CASSDSGSYNEQFF
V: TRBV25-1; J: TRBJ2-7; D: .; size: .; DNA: TGTGCCAGCAGTGAATCTAGGGCGGCGCCCTCCTACGAGCAGTACTTC; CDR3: CASSESRAAPSYEQYF
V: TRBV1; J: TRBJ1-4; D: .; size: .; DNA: TGCACCAGCAGCCAAAGCCTATCACAGTACAATGAAAAACTGTTTTTT; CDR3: CTSSQSLSQYNEKLFF
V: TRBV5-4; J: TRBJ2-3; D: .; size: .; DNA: TGTGCCAGCAGCTTGGCAGGGGGGTTCACAGATACGCAGTATTTT; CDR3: CASSLAGGFTDTQYF
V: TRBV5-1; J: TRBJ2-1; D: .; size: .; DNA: TGCGCCAGCAGCTTGAGTTTTAATGAGCAGTTCTTC; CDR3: CASSLSFNEQFF
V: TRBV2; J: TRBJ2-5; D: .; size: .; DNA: TGTGCCAGTCTAGGACGGACGATCGCCGGAGAGACCCAGTACTTC; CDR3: CASLGRTIAGETQYF
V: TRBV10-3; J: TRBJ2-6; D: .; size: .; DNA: TGTGCCATCAGTCCCGGGCCCGGGGCCAACGTCCTGACTTTC; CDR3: CAISPGPGANVLTF
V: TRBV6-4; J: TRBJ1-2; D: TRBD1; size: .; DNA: TGTGCCAGCAGCCGATCCGGGACAGGGCATGGCTACACCTTC; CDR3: CASSRSGTGHGYTF
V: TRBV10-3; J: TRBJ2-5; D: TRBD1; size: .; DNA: TGTGCCATCAGCGGGGACAGGGGGGAGTACCAAGAGACCCAGTACTTC; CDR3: CAISGDRGEYQETQYF
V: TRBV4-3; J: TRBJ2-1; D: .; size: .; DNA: TGCGCCAGCAGCCGAATGACAGTGGGCGTCTCCTACAATGAGCAGTTCTTC; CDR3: CASSRMTVGVSYNEQFF
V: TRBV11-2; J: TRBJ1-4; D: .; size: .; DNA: TGTGCCAGCAGCTTAGGGGCGGGGGCTAATGAAAAACTGTTTTTT; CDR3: CASSLGAGANEKLFF
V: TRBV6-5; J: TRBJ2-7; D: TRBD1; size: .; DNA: TGTGCCAGCAGGGACAGGGGCTACGAGCAGTACTTC; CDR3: CASRDRGYEQYF
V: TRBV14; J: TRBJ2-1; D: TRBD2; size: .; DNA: TGTGCCAGCAGCCTTAGCGGGGGGGTACGTAATGAGCAGTTCTTC; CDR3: CASSLSGGVRNEQFF
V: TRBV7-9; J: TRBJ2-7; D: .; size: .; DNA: TGTGCCAGCAGCTCCCCGACGATTCCCTCCGAGCAGTACTTC; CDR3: CASSSPTIPSEQYF
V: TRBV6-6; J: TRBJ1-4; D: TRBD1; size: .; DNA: TGTGCCAGCAGTACCGGGACAGTTAATGAAAAACTGTTTTTT; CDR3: CASSTGTVNEKLFF